The 14 T cell receptor beta chains listed next were all sequenced from one sample in a study of shared clonotypes between healthy human individuals. Generated by immunoSEQ multiplex PCR, the TCRdb table keeps only in-frame clones and is missing some. The sample includes 2,500,000 or so clones, around 90% of them seen just once. Source material: naive CD4+ T cells sorted from blood. Sample subset: CD45RA+ positively selected. The receptor set was obtained from a young man in good health.

With respect to this clone: The same CDR3 can be traced to other DNA sequences in this sample. The chain employs TRBV2 and TRBJ2-7; 9 nucleotides line up with TRBD2. Trimming removed 5 bases from V and 1 base from J; junction bases left unmatched: 3. Per germline, CDR1 SNHLY and CDR2 FYNNEI. There are 14 residues in the CDR3. This CDR3 is CASSLAGASYEQYF. The CDR3 nucleotides read TGTGCCAGCAGTTTAGCGGGAGCGTCCTACGAGCAGTACTTC.

This sequence joins TRBV7-2 and TRBJ1-1, with 12 nucleotides matching TRBD1. Germline values: CDR1 SGHTA, CDR2 FQGNSA. There are 17 residues in the CDR3. V lost 2 bases and J lost 6; bases outside the gene matches: 10. In nucleotides, the CDR3 is TGTGCCAGCAGCTTAAGGGGACAGGGGGCAGGTAGCCCTGAAGCTTTCTTT. This sequence encodes CASSLRGQGAGSPEAFF.

This chain joins TRBV6-6 and TRBJ2-4, with 7 bases fitting TRBD1. CDR1 is MNHNY and CDR2 is SVGAGI in the germline V gene (reference sequence). Losses at the gene ends were 6 bases for V and 4 bases for J; bases not matched to a gene: 3. The CDR3 is 13 residues long. CDR3 coding DNA: TGTGCCAGCAGCCCGGGACAGAAAAACATTCAGTACTTC. Its protein is CASSPGQKNIQYF.

V gene TRBV19 combines with J gene TRBJ2-5; 7 bases line up with TRBD2. Germline V gene lookup returns CDR1 LNHDA and CDR2 SQIVND (reference sequence). The V segment lost 4 bases and the J segment 1 base; nucleotides outside the gene matches: 3. This CDR3 comprises 14 residues. DNA of the CDR3: TGTGCCAGTAGTAAGGCTAGCGGCCAAGAGACCCAGTACTTC. Amino acid sequence: CASSKASGQETQYF.

The J gene is TRBJ1-4, the V gene TRBV5-1, with D hard to call. The CDR3 is 15 amino acids. Germline V gene data show CDR1 as SGHRS and CDR2 as YFSETQ. V was cut by 3 bases and J by 0 bases, with 9 bases left in between. The DNA of the CDR3 is TGCGCCAGCAGCTCCTACGGTGCAACTAATGAAAAACTGTTTTTT. Translating gives CASSSYGATNEKLFF.

This clone was counted between two and nine times. V usage is TRBV2 and J usage is TRBJ1-5, with D uncertain. Germline loops: CDR1 SNHLY, CDR2 FYNNEI. Trimming removed 4 bases from V and 12 bases from J, with 10 bases in between. The CDR3 is 11 residues long. The CDR3 DNA reads as TGTGCCAGCAGTGTTTTGGAGGACCAGCATTTT. Amino acid sequence: CASSVLEDQHF. Combining the CDR3 with reference TRBV2 and TRBJ1-5 gives the whole variable domain EPEVTQTPSHQVTQMGQEVILRCVPISNHLYFYWYRQILGQKVEFLVSFYNNEISEKSEIFDDQFSVERPDGSNFTLKIRSTKLEDSAMYFCASSVLEDQHFGDGTRLSIL.

The chain combines TRBV5-1 with TRBJ1-6; 11 bases agree with TRBD1. Germline V lookup: CDR1 SGHRS, CDR2 YFSETQ. The junction had 7 bases not matched to a gene; V was cut back by 4 bases and J by 13 bases. There are 14 residues in the CDR3. The CDR3 protein is CASSHGTGGAPLHF. CDR3 nucleotides: TGCGCCAGCAGCCACGGGACAGGGGGAGCGCCCCTCCACTTT.

The chain is built from TRBV11-3 and TRBJ2-1, with 9 bases that match TRBD2. The V gene's germline CDR1 is SGHNT and CDR2 YENEEA. V shed 2 bases and J 6 bases; nucleotides not matched to a gene: 8. The CDR3 sequence is 16 residues long. The CDR3 sequence: CASSLTPNSGGNEQFF. DNA for the CDR3: TGTGCCAGCAGCTTAACCCCGAATAGCGGGGGCAATGAGCAGTTCTTC. The full variable domain, completed using reference TRBV11-3 and TRBJ2-1, is EAGVVQSPRYKIIEKKQPVAFWCNPISGHNTLYWYLQNLGQGPELLIRYENEEAVDDSQLPKDRFSAERLKGVDSTLKIQPAELGDSAVYLCASSLTPNSGGNEQFFGPGTRLTVL.

The genes are TRBV15 and TRBJ2-3, with 7 bases fitting TRBD1. With 0 bases clipped from V and 0 bases from J, the junction kept 9 bases outside the gene matches. The CDR3 is 18 residues long. CDR1 and CDR2 (germline): LNHNV, YYDKDF (reference sequence). DNA for the CDR3: TGTGCCACCAGCAGAGACCCGACAGGGTTGGGAAGCACAGATACGCAGTATTTT. Amino acid sequence: CATSRDPTGLGSTDTQYF.

This clone was detected a few times. The chain carries TRBV18 and TRBJ1-4; D ambiguous. Germline V gene data show CDR1 as KGHSH and CDR2 as LQKENI. The CDR3 has 13 residues. V was trimmed by 3 bases and J by 6 bases, leaving 8 bases between them. The CDR3 sequence: CASSPRLDEKLFF. Here the CDR3 DNA reads TGTGCCAGCTCACCCCGACTCGATGAAAAACTGTTTTTT.

A note on this clone: Different DNA sequences within this sample yield the same CDR3. V gene TRBV18 combines with J gene TRBJ1-5; TRBD1 might be the D (6 bases). The CDR3 is 14 residues long. Germline loops: CDR1 KGHSH, CDR2 LQKENI. With 3 bases removed from V and 2 bases from J, the gap between germline ends came to 8 bases. The CDR3 DNA reads TGTGCCAGCTCACCTGCAGGGGGCAATCAGCCCCAGCATTTT. It specifies CASSPAGGNQPQHF.

This chain uses TRBV6-5 with TRBJ2-5; 12 bases map to TRBD2. This CDR3 comprises 15 residues. Germline lookup yields CDR1 MNHEY and CDR2 SVGAGI. V lost 0 bases, J lost 9 bases, and 5 bases stayed unmatched. The CDR3 DNA follows: TGTGCCAGCAGTTACTCTCGGCTAGCGGGGGGGGCCCAGTACTTC. Protein: CASSYSRLAGGAQYF.

CDR3 residues: CASSWAGVGTEAFF. The DNA of the CDR3 is TGTGCCAGCAGTTGGGCAGGGGTCGGCACTGAAGCTTTCTTT. The rearrangement uses TRBV25-1 and TRBJ1-1; possibly TRBD1 for D (6 bases). CDR1 MGHDK and CDR2 SYGVNS come from the germline V gene. This CDR3 is 14 amino acids long. Between the trimmed V and J ends, which lost 5 bases and 4 bases, there was a span of 14 bases.

This chain uses TRBV29-1 with TRBJ2-3; possibly TRBD2 for D (5 bases). This CDR3 is built from 14 residues. CDR1 and CDR2 (germline): SQVTM, ANQGSEA. Trimming took off 4 bases at V and 3 bases at J, with 14 bases between the two ends. CDR3 protein: CSVGIGGATDTQYF. The CDR3 region has the DNA TGCAGCGTTGGGATCGGAGGAGCTACAGATACGCAGTATTTT.